Listed below are T cell receptor beta chains from one sample, sequenced in a study of T-cell reconstitution after alpha-beta-depleted transplantation in children. One entry per CDR3 protein, called by TCRdb with MiXCR from the PCR reads. Among around 200,000 distinct CDR3 sequences listed, around 9.9% were seen once. Sample: PBMCs, taken before TCRalphabeta/CD19-depleted stem cell transplant. The origin of the receptors is a child in the first two years of life with acute myeloid leukemia, due to receive a stem cell transplant. The CDR3 runs from the conserved cysteine through the conserved F or W. Fields, in order: clone size, D gene, V gene, J gene, CDR3 protein, CDR3 DNA. The D gene is left open where the match is weak. Clone sizes are given selectively: once, few, many, or a class where the clone is expanded.

many	NA	TRBV9	TRBJ2-7	CASSVVDRFEWEQYF	TGTGCCAGCAGCGTAGTGGACCGATTCGAGTGGGAGCAGTACTTC
many	NA	TRBV29-1	TRBJ1-1	CSCGSLYEAFF	TGCAGCTGTGGCAGCCTCTATGAAGCTTTCTTT
few	NA	TRBV7-8	TRBJ1-1	CASRHNTEAFF	TGTGCCAGCAGACACAACACTGAAGCTTTCTTT
few	NA	TRBV28	TRBJ1-2	CASQGRTDIGYTF	TGTGCCAGCCAGGGACGCACGGACATAGGCTACACCTTC
many	NA	TRBV19	TRBJ2-5	CASSIVAIPQETQYF	TGTGCCAGTAGTATAGTTGCAATTCCGCAAGAGACCCAGTACTTC
many	NA	TRBV9	TRBJ1-4	CASSSSGFNEKLFF	TGTGCCAGCAGCTCCTCCGGGTTTAATGAAAAACTGTTTTTT
many	NA	TRBV28	TRBJ2-7	CASRGPFYEQYF	TGTGCCAGCAGGGGACCTTTCTACGAGCAGTACTTC
many	TRBD1	TRBV28	TRBJ2-7	CASNPWDRESYEQYF	TGTGCCAGCAACCCTTGGGACAGGGAGTCCTACGAGCAGTACTTC
many	NA	TRBV4-3	TRBJ2-6	CASSQDVGFGANVLTF	TGCGCCAGCAGCCAAGATGTTGGGTTTGGGGCCAACGTCCTGACTTTC
many	TRBD2	TRBV6-4	TRBJ2-7	CASSRTSLGEQYF	TGTGCCAGTTCTCGGACTAGTCTTGGCGAGCAGTACTTC
NA	NA	TRBV20-1	TRBJ2-1	CSAKIGRSYNEQFF	TGCAGTGCCAAAATTGGTCGCTCCTACAATGAGCAGTTCTTC
few	NA	TRBV24-1	TRBJ1-3	CATSPSGASGNTIYF	TGTGCCACCAGTCCCTCGGGGGCCTCTGGAAACACCATATATTTT
many	TRBD1	TRBV15	TRBJ1-1	CATSRGDRGGTEAFF	TGTGCCACCAGCAGGGGGGACAGGGGAGGTACTGAAGCTTTCTTT
few	NA	TRBV9	TRBJ1-3	CASSAPGTTLSGNTIYF	TGTGCCAGCAGCGCCCCGGGGACCACCCTCTCTGGAAACACCATATATTTT
many	TRBD1	TRBV7-2	TRBJ2-1	CASRLGGSRGEQFF	TGTGCCAGCAGATTAGGGGGCAGTAGAGGTGAGCAGTTCTTC
many	TRBD2	TRBV11-2	TRBJ2-5	CASSSLAGNWGQYF	TGTGCCAGCAGCTCACTAGCGGGCAATTGGGGCCAGTACTTC
many	TRBD2	TRBV12-3/TRBV12-4	TRBJ2-1	CASSWTERLAGVYFF	TGTGCCAGCAGTTGGACCGAGCGACTAGCGGGAGTCTATTTCTTC
many	NA	TRBV20-1	TRBJ1-1	CSAEGTGNAEAFF	TGCAGTGCGGAGGGAACGGGGAACGCTGAAGCTTTCTTT
many	NA	TRBV12-3/TRBV12-4	TRBJ2-5	CASRIRGLPETQYF	TGTGCCAGCAGAATCCGGGGCCTCCCGGAGACCCAGTACTTC
NA	NA	TRBV29-1	TRBJ1-2	CSVATGSAFFGGYTF	TGCAGCGTGGCTACAGGGAGCGCATTTTTTGGTGGCTACACCTTC
many	TRBD1	TRBV20-1	TRBJ2-7	CSAAGQGHYEQYF	TGCAGTGCCGCTGGACAGGGGCACTACGAGCAGTACTTC
few	TRBD2	TRBV5-1	TRBJ2-1	CASSLTSGRVRGEQFF	TGCGCCAGCAGCCTGACTAGCGGGAGGGTTCGCGGTGAGCAGTTCTTC
few	NA	TRBV3-1	TRBJ1-1	CASSHGGGRREAFF	TGTGCCAGCAGCCACGGGGGCGGACGGAGGGAAGCTTTCTTT
few	TRBD1	TRBV2	TRBJ2-1	CARDRGRGNEQFF	TGTGCCAGAGACAGGGGGAGGGGGAATGAGCAGTTCTTC
NA	NA	TRBV12-3/TRBV12-4	TRBJ1-1	CASGNVRNTEAFF	TGTGCCAGCGGTAACGTTAGAAACACTGAAGCTTTCTTT
many	NA	TRBV20-1	TRBJ2-5	CSASKHETQYF	TGCAGTGCTAGTAAGCACGAGACCCAGTACTTC
many	NA	TRBV5-1	TRBJ1-5	CASSLGPGDSNQPQHF	TGCGCCAGCAGCTTGGGTCCAGGGGATAGCAATCAGCCCCAGCATTTT
many	TRBD1	TRBV27	TRBJ2-4	CASSPRTGYGKNIQYF	TGTGCCAGCAGTCCAAGGACAGGGTACGGCAAAAACATTCAGTACTTC
few	TRBD1	TRBV19	TRBJ1-4	CASSRTPGQSNEKLFF	TGTGCCAGTAGCCGTACCCCGGGACAGAGTAATGAAAAACTGTTTTTT
NA	NA	TRBV20-1	TRBJ1-4	CSAQGRDEKLFF	TGCAGTGCTCAGGGGCGAGATGAAAAACTGTTTTTT
many	NA	TRBV7-9	TRBJ1-2	CASSLAGANYGYTF	TGTGCCAGCAGCCTAGCAGGGGCTAACTATGGCTACACCTTC
many	TRBD2	TRBV4-3	TRBJ2-1	CASSQDRASGRSYNEQFF	TGCGCCAGCAGCCAAGACCGGGCCAGCGGGAGAAGCTACAATGAGCAGTTCTTC
few	TRBD1	TRBV5-1	TRBJ2-7	CASSFDRGLNNEQYF	TGCGCCAGCAGCTTCGACAGGGGGCTTAACAACGAGCAGTACTTC